This T cell receptor beta chain was retrieved from a study of blood T cells in healthy people across ages. Donors were systemically healthy Caucasian individuals from Russia aged about 6 to 95 years. Total RNA, at least 5.5 micrograms per sample, was extracted from PBMCs. A sample-barcoded 5' primer and a J-beta primer mix were used in a second PCR of about 6 to 12 cycles. Template switching added a 12-random-nucleotide identifier to every cDNA molecule. TCRdb re-called the 5' RACE reads through MiXCR, storing one row per CDR3 protein. The sample shows about 1.4 million distinct CDR3 sequences, 59% of them seen only once. V was cut by 1 base and J by 0 bases, with 7 bases left in between. Germline CDR1 reads SGHVS; CDR2 reads FNYEAQ. The CDR3 sequence is 16 residues long.

Sequencing input: blood. The chain employs TRBV7-6 and TRBJ2-6; D uncertain. The TCR comes from a man between 18 and 35 years old in good health. The DNA for the CDR3 is TGTGCCAGCAGCTTAGTTGGCGACTCTGGGGCCAACGTCCTGACTTTC. Its protein is CASSLVGDSGANVLTF.